This T cell receptor beta chain was observed in a study of T cell responses to AZD1222 COVID-19 vaccine. This clone was counted a single time. Its antigen is currently unknown. Study observations and caveats: Spike-specific TCR breadth and depth both grew after two AZD1222 doses. Reportedly, close to half of spike-specific TCRs are directed against unmutated variant regions. Clonal diversity was possibly underestimated, and the donors were mostly white British, with more females.

Profiling relied on immunoSEQ multiplex PCR, and the TCRdb table lists in-frame clones only, not all of them. Seen here are roughly 200,000 clones, approximately 90% observed once, and the top ten hold 1.5% to 2%. The sequence was collected from an adult who received the AZD1222 COVID-19 vaccine. The sample consisted of peripheral blood, taken 28 days after the second AZD1222 dose.

The CDR3 spells CASSIAGAWNTEAFF. The CDR3 DNA sequence: TGTGCCAGTAGTATCGCAGGGGCGTGGAACACTGAAGCTTTCTTT. This rearrangement joins TRBV19 to TRBJ1-1; TRBD1 might be the D (6 bases). Germline V CDR1 and CDR2: LNHDA, SQIVND (reference sequence). The V and J ends lost 3 bases and 1 base respectively, with 12 bases between them. There are 15 residues in the CDR3.